Below are 23 T cell receptor beta chains sequenced from a single sample in a study of cytotoxic CD8 clonotypes in ibrutinib-treated CLL. Repertoires were generated with immunoSEQ multiplex PCR, while TCRdb's copy carries only in-frame clones and drops some. Of about 300,000 clones listed, roughly three quarters are singletons. The material was PBMCs, obtained at disease progression, from a patient treated with ibrutinib. Receptor source: a human donor with chronic lymphocytic leukemia.

The V gene is TRBV10-3, the J gene TRBJ2-7; D unresolved. Trimming pared 0 bases from V and 6 bases from J, leaving 6 bases between. CDR1 and CDR2 from the germline V gene are ENHRY and SYGVKD. The CDR3 has 12 residues. The CDR3 spells CAISESVIEQYF. The CDR3 coding sequence is TGTGCCATCAGTGAGTCTGTTATCGAGCAGTACTTC.

The rearrangement uses TRBV9 and TRBJ2-1, with TRBD2 identical over 10 bases. Per the germline V gene, CDR1 is SGDLS and CDR2 is YYNGEE. This CDR3 comprises 16 residues. Unmatched junction bases numbered 9, after V lost 0 bases and J lost 9 bases. CDR3 DNA sequence: TGTGCCAGCAGCGTAGCTACTGCTAGCGGGAGTGTTGAGCAGTTCTTC. Amino acids: CASSVATASGSVEQFF.

The chain carries TRBV19 and TRBJ2-1; D is ambiguous. Trimming cost V 4 bases and J 3 bases, with 19 bases left between them. CDR1 and CDR2 (germline): LNHDA, SQIVND (reference sequence). The CDR3 sequence is 17 residues long. The CDR3 DNA sequence: TGTGCCAGTAGTACAATACGTGGGTTGGCGATCTACAATGAGCAGTTCTTC. Translated: CASSTIRGLAIYNEQFF.

This clone appeared a few times. The V gene is TRBV6-6, the J gene TRBJ1-2; D gene ambiguous. The CDR3 runs 16 residues. Germline CDR1 reads MNHNY; CDR2 reads SVGAGI (reference sequence). Trimming removed 5 bases from V and 1 base from J, with 17 bases in between. The CDR3 DNA follows: TGTGCCAGCAGTCACGCTAGGACGGGAGGTAACTATGGCTACACCTTC. Translating it yields CASSHARTGGNYGYTF.

The CDR3 region is CASSVDDRGPETQYF. The CDR3, as DNA: TGTGCCAGCAGCGTAGATGACAGGGGGCCGGAGACCCAGTACTTC. The chain uses TRBV9 and TRBJ2-5, with 10 bases identical to TRBD1. CDR1 is SGDLS, CDR2 YYNGEE, per germline. With 0 bases clipped from V and 5 bases from J, the junction kept 4 bases outside the gene matches. This CDR3 is built from 15 residues.

This chain links TRBV7-6 with TRBJ2-7; 9 nucleotides line up with TRBD1. Germline CDR1 and CDR2: SGHVS and FNYEAQ. J gave up 6 bases and V 1 base, and 7 bases lay outside the gene matches. The CDR3 length is 15 residues. CDR3 coding DNA: TGTGCCAGCAGCTTAGTTGGGACAGGGTTGGGCGAGCAGTACTTC. Translation gives CASSLVGTGLGEQYF. The full variable domain, its missing parts supplied by reference TRBV7-6 and TRBJ2-7, is GAGVSQSPRYKVTKRGQDVALRCDPISGHVSLYWYRQALGQGPEFLTYFNYEAQQDKSGLPNDRFSAERPEGSISTLTIQRTEQRDSAMYRCASSLVGTGLGEQYFGPGTRLTVT.

The V gene is TRBV29-1, the J gene TRBJ1-1, with D unresolved. The CDR3 extends over 13 amino acids. With 7 bases removed from V and 3 bases from J, the gap between germline ends came to 15 bases. Looked up from germline, CDR1 is SQVTM and CDR2 is ANQGSEA. The CDR3 bases are TGCAGCGCTTCAACAAGGGCGGACACTGAAGCTTTCTTT. Translation: CSASTRADTEAFF.

The chain has TRBV4-1 and TRBJ1-2; D is undetermined. Germline CDR1 is MGHRA and CDR2 is YSYEKL. The ends were cut back, 3 bases at V and 4 bases at J, with 9 bases in the middle. This CDR3 region has 13 residues. This chain's CDR3 is CASSHPGLYGYTF. CDR3 DNA: TGCGCCAGCAGCCACCCAGGCCTCTATGGCTACACCTTC.

The chain couples TRBV6-1 to TRBJ1-4, with TRBD1 as a possible D gene (5 bases). The CDR3 covers 14 residues. Germline V CDR1 and CDR2: MNHNS, SASEGT. Trimming took 4 bases from V and 6 from J, leaving 12 bases between them. CDR3 amino acids: CASSARAGDEKLFF. The CDR3 DNA is TGTGCCAGCAGTGCCAGGGCCGGGGATGAAAAACTGTTTTTT.

The V and J genes are TRBV6-4 and TRBJ2-7; D possibly corresponds to TRBD2 (6 bases). V lost 4 bases and J lost 3, with 19 bases in between. CDR3 size: 16 residues. The germline CDR1 and CDR2 sequences are MRHNA and SNTAGT. The CDR3 protein is CASSVSGGFSLYEQYF. In nucleotides, the CDR3 is TGTGCCAGCAGTGTAAGCGGAGGGTTTTCCCTCTACGAGCAGTACTTC.

This sequence joins TRBV28 and TRBJ2-1; a possible D gene is TRBD2 (7 bases). Germline V gene sequence: CDR1 MDHEN, CDR2 SYDVKM. CDR3 length: 15 residues. The V gene lost 6 bases and the J gene lost 4 bases, with 16 bases spanning the gap. The CDR3 loop reads CASSLGGPLYNEQFF. The CDR3 nucleotides are TGTGCCAGCAGCCTGGGGGGGCCCCTTTACAATGAGCAGTTCTTC.

V is TRBV6-1 and J is TRBJ2-7; no reliable D call. Trimming pared 6 bases from V and 7 bases from J, leaving 22 bases between. This CDR3 has 15 amino acids. Germline-derived CDR1 and CDR2 are MNHNS and SASEGT. The CDR3 DNA reads as TGTGCCAGCAGGGCCTATCGGACCCACGTACGTGAGCAGTACTTC. It codes for CASRAYRTHVREQYF.

This chain uses TRBV21-1 with TRBJ2-5. TRBV21-1 is a known pseudogene. CDR3 size: 13 residues. The DNA for the CDR3 is TGTGCCAGCGTCCGAGGGGGGCAAGAGACCCAGTACTTC. Protein product: CASVRGGQETQYF.

The V call is TRBV12-2, the J call TRBJ2-1; the listed D gene, TRBD2, was not tested against the DNA. TRBV12-2 is labeled a pseudogene. The CDR3 length is 12 residues. The CDR3 nucleotides are TGTGCAAGTCGCTTCCTAGCGGGGGGGAGGTTCTTC. Its translation: CASRFLAGGRFF.

This chain uses TRBV6-1 with TRBJ1-6, with no clear D. This CDR3 is built from 15 residues. Trimming removed 2 bases from V and 7 bases from J, with 12 bases in between. The V gene's germline CDR1 is MNHNS and CDR2 SASEGT. The CDR3 coding sequence is TGTGCCAGCAGTGAAACGGGGTTTTTCAATTCACCCCTCCACTTT. As protein: CASSETGFFNSPLHF.

The chain uses TRBV7-2 and TRBJ2-7; TRBD1 might be the D (6 bases). Looked up from germline, CDR1 is SGHTA and CDR2 is FQGNSA. The CDR3 contains 14 residues. Trimming took 6 bases from V and 0 from J, leaving 12 bases between them. The CDR3, as DNA: TGTGCCAGCAGGTACACAGGGAGCTCCTACGAGCAGTACTTC. This translates into CASRYTGSSYEQYF.

This clone was detected ten times or more. The chain joins TRBV28 to TRBJ1-1, with a tentative D call TRBD1 (5 bases). CDR3 size: 15 residues. V dropped 2 bases and J dropped 4 bases, with 14 bases sitting between them. Per germline, CDR1 MDHEN and CDR2 SYDVKM. The CDR3 is CASSLEQGVSTEAFF. The CDR3, as DNA: TGTGCCAGCAGTTTAGAGCAGGGAGTGAGCACTGAAGCTTTCTTT.

This clone was seen more than once but under ten times. The gene calls are TRBV18 and TRBJ1-5; unclear D gene. The CDR3 runs to 15 residues. Trimming removed 4 bases from V and 0 bases from J, with 10 bases in between. The germline CDR1 and CDR2 sequences are KGHSH and LQKENI. This CDR3 is CASSREVYSNQPQHF. CDR3 coding DNA: TGTGCCAGCTCACGAGAGGTATATAGCAATCAGCCCCAGCATTTT.

The chain has TRBV5-1 and TRBJ1-6; D is possibly TRBD1 (5 bases). Germline V gives CDR1 SGHRS, CDR2 YFSETQ. V gave up 5 bases and J gave up 6 bases, with 12 bases separating them. CDR3 length equals 14 residues. CDR3 sequence: CASRAGSGNSPLHF. The CDR3 nucleotides read TGCGCCAGCAGGGCAGGGTCGGGTAATTCACCCCTCCACTTT. Combining the CDR3 with reference TRBV5-1 and TRBJ1-6 gives the whole variable domain KAGVTQTPRYLIKTRGQQVTLSCSPISGHRSVSWYQQTPGQGLQFLFEYFSETQRNKGNFPGRFSGRQFSNSRSEMNVSTLELGDSALYLCASRAGSGNSPLHFGNGTRLTVT.

This clone was seen more than once but under ten times. The gene calls are TRBV7-6 and TRBJ2-2; D perhaps matches TRBD2 (5 bases). The CDR3 runs to 15 residues. V was pared by 1 base and J by 6 bases, with 12 bases between. CDR1 is SGHVS and CDR2 is FNYEAQ in the germline V gene. The CDR3 bases are TGTGCCAGCAGCTTAGACGACGGGGTAGCCGGGGAGCTGTTTTTT. Translating gives CASSLDDGVAGELFF.

The chain couples TRBV4-1 to TRBJ2-7; the D call may be TRBD1 or TRBD2 (6 bases each). V lost 4 bases, J lost 7 bases, and 17 bases lay in between. CDR1 is MGHRA and CDR2 is YSYEKL in the germline V gene. The CDR3 runs 14 residues. The CDR3 bases are TGCGCCAGCAGCCTTCTTGGGGGGCGAGGTGAGCAGTACTTC. Amino acids: CASSLLGGRGEQYF.

This clone was recorded once. V usage is TRBV7-9 and J usage is TRBJ2-7, with D hard to call. There are 13 residues in the CDR3. Deletions cut 6 bases from V and 1 base from J, with 10 bases between. Germline V gene lookup returns CDR1 SEHNR and CDR2 FQNEAQ (reference sequence). CDR3 sequence reads: CASRPETSYEQYF. Written as DNA, the CDR3 is TGTGCCAGCAGGCCAGAAACTTCCTACGAGCAGTACTTC.

V is TRBV4-1 and J is TRBJ1-5; weak D call: TRBD1 (5 bases). There are 14 residues in the CDR3. Germline V gene lookup returns CDR1 MGHRA and CDR2 YSYEKL. V was clipped by 1 base and J by 7 bases, with 11 bases between them. CDR3 nucleotides: TGCGCCAGCAGCCAAGCAGGGATAGGGCAGCCCCAGCATTTT. Protein product: CASSQAGIGQPQHF.